The clone carrying this T cell receptor beta chain was seen only once. As yet, its antigen is unknown. The data were taken from a study of OX40 agonist ivuxolimab in advanced cancers. Autoimmune disease history or systemic immunosuppression was exclusionary. Blood got drawn at baseline, again on cycle 4 day 1, and then on cycle 7 day 1. Trimming removed 0 bases from V and 2 bases from J, with 11 bases in between. Germline CDR1 SGHRS, CDR2 YFSETQ. The CDR3 has 15 residues. The assay was immunoSEQ multiplex PCR, and TCRdb's table has in-frame clones only and misses some. In the table there are about 100,000 clones, around 90% of which are singletons. Overall study results and limits: Clonal expansion by week 6 occurred in CD4+ and CD8+ blood T cells (at 0.1 to 3.0 mg/kg). The study found that CD8+ T cells averaged more expanded clones than CD4+.

The starting material was CD4+ or CD8+ T cells sorted from blood, obtained in a trial of the OX40 agonist ivuxolimab. The chain uses TRBV5-1 and TRBJ1-1; tentative D call: TRBD1 (5 bases). This receptor was taken from an adult with an advanced solid tumor such as melanoma, head and neck, liver or kidney cancer. CDR3 region: CASSLAPQGNTEAFF. CDR3 nucleotides: TGCGCCAGCAGCTTGGCGCCCCAGGGTAACACTGAAGCTTTCTTT.